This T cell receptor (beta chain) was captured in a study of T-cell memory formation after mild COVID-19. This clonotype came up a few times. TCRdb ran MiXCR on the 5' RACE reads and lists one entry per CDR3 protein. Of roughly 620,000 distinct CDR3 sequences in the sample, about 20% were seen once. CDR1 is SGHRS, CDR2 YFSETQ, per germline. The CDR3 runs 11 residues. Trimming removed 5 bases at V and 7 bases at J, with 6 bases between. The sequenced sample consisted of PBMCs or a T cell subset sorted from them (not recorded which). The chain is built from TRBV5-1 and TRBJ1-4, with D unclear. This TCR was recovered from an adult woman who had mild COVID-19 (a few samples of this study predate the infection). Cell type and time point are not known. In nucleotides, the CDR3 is TGCGCCAGCAGAGAGGCTGAAAAACTGTTTTTT. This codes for CASREAEKLFF.